This T cell receptor beta chain was profiled in a study of cytomegalovirus exposure and HLA in healthy donors. As regards this clone: Its specificity is not known.

General study points: Later on, a genetic analysis was performed. It linked a missense variant in DCLRE1C with V- and J-gene trimming of TCR beta. Later analysis reportedly placed an Asian-associated ancestry cluster below the roughly 680-donor mean in N-insertions. Researchers counted around 160 TCR beta chains as cytomegalovirus-associated.

The PCR used 60 Vbeta and 13 Jbeta primers. Here immunoSEQ multiplex PCR was the method, and the copy in TCRdb shows in-frame clones only, minus some. The repertoire holds some 190,000 clones, roughly 77% seen once, with roughly 1.4% in the top ten. Per the germline V gene, CDR1 is SGHTA and CDR2 is FQGNSA. This CDR3 is 13 amino acids long. Trimming pared 1 base from V and 4 bases from J, leaving 7 bases between. This TCR was recovered from a woman between 50 and 59 years old in good health and CMV-seronegative. Input material: PBMCs. This sequence joins TRBV7-2 and TRBJ1-2; D is uncertain. CDR3 nucleotide sequence: TGTGCCAGCAGCTTAGGGCAGTTCTATGGCTACACCTTC. This sequence encodes CASSLGQFYGYTF.